These T cell receptor beta chains were read from a single sample in a study of somatic mutations in cytotoxic T cells in rheumatoid arthritis. This table comes from immunoSEQ multiplex PCR, and its TCRdb copy is limited to in-frame clones, with some not included. The sample has 15,000 to 20,000 clones, roughly 85% seen once. The sequencing input was CD8+ T cells sorted from blood. The receptors were sampled from a woman between 35 and 50 years old with rheumatoid arthritis. Both conserved end residues are part of each CDR3. The order of the fields is CDR3 protein, CDR3 DNA, V gene, clone size, D gene, J gene. D genes are given only for firm matches. Size is omitted from some rows. Given values are once, few, many or a class for expanded clones.

cdr3_aa: CAWSVLLSADTQYF
cdr3_nt: TGTGCCTGGAGTGTACTCCTTTCGGCAGATACGCAGTATTTT
v_call: TRBV30
clone_size: NA
d_call: NA
j_call: TRBJ2-3

cdr3_aa: CASSYGGQGSYEQYF
cdr3_nt: TGTGCCAGCAGCTACGGGGGACAGGGGTCCTACGAGCAGTACTTC
v_call: TRBV11-2
clone_size: NA
d_call: TRBD1
j_call: TRBJ2-7

cdr3_aa: CASSSDRGGFEQYF
cdr3_nt: TGTGCCAGCAGCTCAGACCGAGGGGGTTTCGAGCAGTACTTC
v_call: TRBV5-5
clone_size: NA
d_call: NA
j_call: TRBJ2-7

cdr3_aa: CANSQDRVYEQYF
cdr3_nt: TGCGCCAACAGCCAAGATCGGGTTTACGAGCAGTACTTC
v_call: TRBV4-1
clone_size: NA
d_call: NA
j_call: TRBJ2-7

cdr3_aa: CAWSVVYPGAFF
cdr3_nt: TGTGCCTGGAGTGTAGTCTATCCCGGAGCTTTCTTT
v_call: TRBV30
clone_size: NA
d_call: NA
j_call: TRBJ1-1

cdr3_aa: CASSPTGGFNQAFF
cdr3_nt: TGTGCCAGCAGCCCCACAGGGGGCTTTAACCAAGCTTTCTTT
v_call: TRBV7-3
clone_size: NA
d_call: TRBD1
j_call: TRBJ1-1

cdr3_aa: CASSPGQGGYEQYF
cdr3_nt: TGTGCCAGCAGCCCAGGACAGGGGGGCTACGAGCAGTACTTC
v_call: TRBV9
clone_size: NA
d_call: TRBD1
j_call: TRBJ2-7

cdr3_aa: CASSPNWGLGSGELFF
cdr3_nt: TGTGCCAGCAGTCCTAACTGGGGACTAGGCAGCGGGGAGCTGTTTTTT
v_call: TRBV7-3
clone_size: NA
d_call: TRBD2
j_call: TRBJ2-2

cdr3_aa: CAGSQSGGADTQYF
cdr3_nt: TGCGCCGGCAGCCAAAGCGGGGGGGCAGATACGCAGTATTTT
v_call: TRBV5-1
clone_size: NA
d_call: TRBD2
j_call: TRBJ2-3

cdr3_aa: CASSSGLGADTQYF
cdr3_nt: TGTGCCAGCAGCTCCGGTCTAGGGGCAGATACGCAGTATTTT
v_call: TRBV5-8
clone_size: NA
d_call: NA
j_call: TRBJ2-3

cdr3_aa: CASSASRDRGSETQYF
cdr3_nt: TGTGCCAGCAGCGCTTCCCGGGACAGGGGAAGTGAGACCCAGTACTTC
v_call: TRBV9
clone_size: NA
d_call: TRBD1
j_call: TRBJ2-5

cdr3_aa: CASSEEGTGEWTEAFF
cdr3_nt: TGTGCCAGCAGTGAAGAAGGGACAGGGGAATGGACTGAAGCTTTCTTT
v_call: TRBV6-1
clone_size: NA
d_call: TRBD1
j_call: TRBJ1-1

cdr3_aa: CASSAGQGTSEQYF
cdr3_nt: TGTGCCAGCAGTGCCGGACAGGGGACTAGCGAGCAGTACTTC
v_call: TRBV6-5
clone_size: NA
d_call: NA
j_call: TRBJ2-7

cdr3_aa: CAWSVLAGHNEQFF
cdr3_nt: TGTGCCTGGAGTGTTCTAGCGGGACACAATGAGCAGTTCTTC
v_call: TRBV30
clone_size: NA
d_call: TRBD2
j_call: TRBJ2-1

cdr3_aa: CASRRTDPEGYGYTF
cdr3_nt: TGTGCCAGCAGGAGAACGGACCCTGAGGGCTATGGCTACACCTTC
v_call: TRBV2
clone_size: NA
d_call: NA
j_call: TRBJ1-2

cdr3_aa: CASSLSITDTQYF
cdr3_nt: TGTGCCAGCAGCCTGAGCATCACAGATACGCAGTATTTT
v_call: TRBV5-4
clone_size: NA
d_call: NA
j_call: TRBJ2-3

cdr3_aa: CASSERTGREKLFF
cdr3_nt: TGCGCCAGCAGTGAGAGGACAGGAAGGGAAAAACTGTTTTTT
v_call: TRBV10-2
clone_size: NA
d_call: TRBD1
j_call: TRBJ1-4

cdr3_aa: CASSSGLSGEQFF
cdr3_nt: TGTGCCAGTAGTTCGGGACTATCAGGAGAGCAGTTCTTC
v_call: TRBV19
clone_size: NA
d_call: TRBD2
j_call: TRBJ2-1

cdr3_aa: CASSFTGETQYF
cdr3_nt: TGTGCCAGCAGCTTCACAGGAGAGACCCAGTACTTC
v_call: TRBV5-6
clone_size: NA
d_call: NA
j_call: TRBJ2-5

cdr3_aa: CASVWTSGTYEQYF
cdr3_nt: TGTGCCAGCGTATGGACTAGCGGTACCTACGAGCAGTACTTC
v_call: TRBV2
clone_size: NA
d_call: TRBD2
j_call: TRBJ2-7

cdr3_aa: CASSTQGTEAFF
cdr3_nt: TGTGCCAGCAGTACACAGGGTACTGAAGCTTTCTTT
v_call: TRBV2
clone_size: once
d_call: NA
j_call: TRBJ1-1

cdr3_aa: CASSTLMRGDTEAFF
cdr3_nt: TGTGCCAGCAGTACCCTCATGCGGGGGGACACTGAAGCTTTCTTT
v_call: TRBV27
clone_size: once
d_call: NA
j_call: TRBJ1-1

cdr3_aa: CTSSQDRGEVCGYTF
cdr3_nt: TGCACCAGCAGCCAAGATCGGGGGGAGGTTTGTGGCTACACCTTC
v_call: TRBV1
clone_size: NA
d_call: NA
j_call: TRBJ1-2

cdr3_aa: CASSQAHLVSVDTQYF
cdr3_nt: TGCGCCAGCAGCCAAGCTCATTTGGTTTCGGTAGATACGCAGTATTTT
v_call: TRBV4-1
clone_size: NA
d_call: NA
j_call: TRBJ2-3

cdr3_aa: CAWTGTSSDEQFF
cdr3_nt: TGTGCCTGGACCGGGACTAGCTCGGATGAGCAGTTCTTC
v_call: TRBV30
clone_size: NA
d_call: TRBD2
j_call: TRBJ2-1

cdr3_aa: CASTAGGTEAFF
cdr3_nt: TGTGCCAGCACCGCGGGGGGGACTGAAGCTTTCTTT
v_call: TRBV5-4
clone_size: NA
d_call: NA
j_call: TRBJ1-1

cdr3_aa: CASSAGTVGNTIYF
cdr3_nt: TGTGCCAGCAGCGCTGGGACTGTTGGAAACACCATATATTTT
v_call: TRBV5-4
clone_size: NA
d_call: NA
j_call: TRBJ1-3

cdr3_aa: CASILDRAFETQYF
cdr3_nt: TGTGCCAGCATCCTGGACAGGGCCTTCGAGACCCAGTACTTC
v_call: TRBV7-9
clone_size: NA
d_call: TRBD1
j_call: TRBJ2-5

cdr3_aa: CASSSPGDTGELFF
cdr3_nt: TGTGCCAGCAGCTCCCCGGGGGACACCGGGGAGCTGTTTTTT
v_call: TRBV7-9
clone_size: NA
d_call: NA
j_call: TRBJ2-2

cdr3_aa: CASSSTGELFF
cdr3_nt: TGTGCCAGCAGTTCGACCGGGGAGCTGTTTTTT
v_call: TRBV6-6
clone_size: once
d_call: NA
j_call: TRBJ2-2

cdr3_aa: CASSGQGELGGYTF
cdr3_nt: TGTGCCAGCAGCGGACAGGGGGAATTAGGTGGCTACACCTTC
v_call: TRBV6-1
clone_size: NA
d_call: TRBD1
j_call: TRBJ1-2

cdr3_aa: CASSLSRQISYNSPLHF
cdr3_nt: TGCGCCAGCAGCCTATCAAGACAAATCTCCTATAATTCACCCCTCCACTTT
v_call: TRBV5-1
clone_size: NA
d_call: NA
j_call: TRBJ1-6

cdr3_aa: CASAGASSSYEQYF
cdr3_nt: TGCGCCAGCGCGGGGGCAAGTAGCTCCTACGAGCAGTACTTC
v_call: TRBV5-1
clone_size: NA
d_call: NA
j_call: TRBJ2-7

cdr3_aa: CASRETAYEQYF
cdr3_nt: TGCGCCAGCAGGGAGACAGCCTACGAGCAGTACTTC
v_call: TRBV5-1
clone_size: NA
d_call: NA
j_call: TRBJ2-7

cdr3_aa: CASSPGSYYEQYF
cdr3_nt: TGTGCCAGCAGCCCGGGAAGCTACTACGAGCAGTACTTC
v_call: TRBV5-6
clone_size: NA
d_call: NA
j_call: TRBJ2-7

cdr3_aa: CASRLGLAGVTDTQYF
cdr3_nt: TGTGCCAGCAGATTAGGGCTAGCGGGGGTCACAGATACGCAGTATTTT
v_call: TRBV7-8
clone_size: NA
d_call: TRBD2
j_call: TRBJ2-3

cdr3_aa: CASSLDDSGHPQETQYF
cdr3_nt: TGCGCCAGCAGCTTGGATGATTCAGGACACCCCCAAGAGACCCAGTACTTC
v_call: TRBV5-1
clone_size: NA
d_call: NA
j_call: TRBJ2-5